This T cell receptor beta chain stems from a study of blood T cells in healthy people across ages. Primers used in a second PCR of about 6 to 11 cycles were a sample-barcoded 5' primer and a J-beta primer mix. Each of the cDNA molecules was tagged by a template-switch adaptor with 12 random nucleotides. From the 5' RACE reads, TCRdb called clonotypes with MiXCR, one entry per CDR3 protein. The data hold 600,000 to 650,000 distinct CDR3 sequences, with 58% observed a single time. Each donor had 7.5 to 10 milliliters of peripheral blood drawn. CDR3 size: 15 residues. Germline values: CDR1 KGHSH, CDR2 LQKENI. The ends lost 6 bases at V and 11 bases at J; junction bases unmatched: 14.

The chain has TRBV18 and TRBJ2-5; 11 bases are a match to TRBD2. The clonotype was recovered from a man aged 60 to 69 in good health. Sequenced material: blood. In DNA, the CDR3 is TGTGCCAGCTCGCCAACTAGCGGGGGCAACAATGAGCAGTACTTC. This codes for CASSPTSGGNNEQYF.